This TCR beta chain was documented in a study of tumor-infiltrating lymphocytes in oesophageal squamous cell carcinoma. TCRdb ran MiXCR on the PCR reads and lists one entry per CDR3 protein. The sample lists fewer than 25,000 distinct CDR3 sequences, under 35% occurring once. The germline CDR1 and CDR2 sequences are SGHTA and FQGNSA. This CDR3 comprises 16 residues. The clonotype originates from a female donor with esophageal squamous cell carcinoma. V is TRBV7-2 and J is TRBJ2-5; 7 bases fit TRBD1. The J call may be mistaken, given a closer DNA end match to TRBJ2-1. Sequencing was performed on esophageal tumor tissue. The DNA for the CDR3 is TGTGCCAGCAGCACCAACCCCGTGACAGGGCACCTCGGGCAGTTCTTC. It codes for CASSTNPVTGHLGQFF.